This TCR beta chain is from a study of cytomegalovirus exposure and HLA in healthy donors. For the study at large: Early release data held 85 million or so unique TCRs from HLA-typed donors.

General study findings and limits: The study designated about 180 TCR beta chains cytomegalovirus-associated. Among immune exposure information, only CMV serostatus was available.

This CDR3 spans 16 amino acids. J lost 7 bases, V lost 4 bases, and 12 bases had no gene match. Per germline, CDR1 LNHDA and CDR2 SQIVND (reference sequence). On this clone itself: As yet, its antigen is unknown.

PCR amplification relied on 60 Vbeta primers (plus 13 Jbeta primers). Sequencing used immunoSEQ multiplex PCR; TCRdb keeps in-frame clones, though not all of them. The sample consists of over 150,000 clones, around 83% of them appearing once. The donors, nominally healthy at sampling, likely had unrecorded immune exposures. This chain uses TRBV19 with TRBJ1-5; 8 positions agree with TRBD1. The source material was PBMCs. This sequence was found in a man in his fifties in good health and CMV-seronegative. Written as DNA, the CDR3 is TGTGCCAGTAGTACCGATCGGACAGGGTGGAGGCAGCCCCAGCATTTT. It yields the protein CASSTDRTGWRQPQHF.